Following are 26 T cell receptor beta chains from one sample sequenced in a study of T cell changes during pregnancy in multiple sclerosis. Method: immunoSEQ multiplex PCR; TCRdb's copy keeps in-frame clones and lacks some. Of about 40,000 clones in the sample, about 94% were seen once. Sequencing used CD4+ T cells from peripheral blood mononuclear cells, obtained after pregnancy. All receptors derive from a female donor with multiple sclerosis, enrolled in a pregnancy study.

This clone was seen only once. The chain recombines TRBV28 with TRBJ1-2; possible D gene TRBD1, 6 bases. CDR3 length equals 13 residues. The germline V gene has CDR1 MDHEN and CDR2 SYDVKM. V dropped 7 bases and J dropped 6 bases, with 15 bases sitting between them. The CDR3 nucleotides are TGTGCCAGCAATAACAGGGAGAGGGATGGCTACACCTTC. It is translated as CASNNRERDGYTF.

A single count supports this clone. The CDR3 DNA sequence: TGCGCCAGCAGCCAATTGGGACACTCTGGAAACACCATATATTTT. This encodes CASSQLGHSGNTIYF. The chain uses TRBV4-1 and TRBJ1-3; the D gene is possibly TRBD1 (6 bases). Germline lookup yields CDR1 MGHRA and CDR2 YSYEKL. The CDR3 runs to 15 residues. Deletions cut 2 bases from V and 0 bases from J, with 8 bases between.

The gene calls are TRBV13 and TRBJ2-1; TRBD2 agrees at 15 bases. Germline-derived CDR1 and CDR2 are PRHDT and FYEKMQ (reference sequence). The CDR3 has 14 residues. The V and J ends lost 5 bases and 12 bases, in that order; junction bases with no gene match: 5. The CDR3: CASSPGTSGGTQFF. The CDR3 region has the DNA TGTGCCAGCAGCCCCGGGACTAGCGGGGGGACGCAGTTCTTC.

CDR3 in amino acids: CASSPLGQGRGTEAFF. The CDR3 DNA reads as TGCGCCAGCAGCCCCCTAGGGCAGGGAAGAGGAACTGAAGCTTTCTTT. The gene calls are TRBV4-1 and TRBJ1-1, with D possibly TRBD1 on 5 matching bases. The germline V gene has CDR1 MGHRA and CDR2 YSYEKL. The CDR3 consists of 16 residues. With 4 bases removed from V and 5 bases from J, the gap between germline ends came to 20 bases.

This clone showed up just a few times. This chain connects TRBV2 to TRBJ1-2, with 7 nucleotides matching TRBD1. V was pared by 10 bases and J by 4 bases, with 6 bases of the junction left unmatched. Germline CDR1 SNHLY, CDR2 FYNNEI. The CDR3 runs to 12 residues. CDR3 region: CAISGTVYGYTF. CDR3 DNA: TGTGCCATCTCCGGGACAGTCTATGGCTACACCTTC.

This chain connects TRBV5-6 to TRBJ1-5, with D uncertain. This CDR3 has 14 amino acids. From germline, CDR1 is SGHDT and CDR2 YYEEEE. V lost 2 bases to trimming and J lost 1 base, with 7 bases between them. The CDR3 here is CASSFSGSNQPQHF. As DNA, the CDR3 is TGTGCCAGCAGCTTTTCAGGCAGCAATCAGCCCCAGCATTTT.

The chain uses TRBV2 and TRBJ1-2; D gene uncertain. V was clipped by 7 bases and J by 3 bases, with 24 bases between them. This CDR3 has 17 residues. Germline V gene sequence: CDR1 SNHLY, CDR2 FYNNEI. The CDR3 DNA is TGTGCCAGCACCGAGCGTCCCGTCCCCGACGGCCACTATGGCTACACCTTC. Amino acid sequence: CASTERPVPDGHYGYTF.

The chain recombines TRBV7-9 with TRBJ2-7; perhaps TRBD1 as D (6 bases). The CDR3 runs 15 residues. Germline V gene sequence: CDR1 SEHNR, CDR2 FQNEAQ (reference sequence). V was cut by 2 bases and J by 5 bases, with 16 bases left in between. CDR3 in amino acids: CASSLTRQAGNEQYF. The CDR3 nucleotides read TGTGCCAGCAGCTTAACCAGACAGGCCGGGAACGAGCAGTACTTC.

This rearrangement joins TRBV27 to TRBJ2-1; TRBD2 aligns across 10 bases. This CDR3 is built from 15 residues. The V gene's germline CDR1 is MNHEY and CDR2 SMNVEV (reference sequence). The V gene end was trimmed by 6 bases and the J gene end by 8 bases; junction bases not matched to a gene: 10. CDR3: CASSRGSGGADEQFF. CDR3 in DNA: TGTGCCAGCAGCCGGGGAAGCGGGGGGGCCGATGAGCAGTTCTTC.

This sequence joins TRBV19 and TRBJ2-3, with 7 positions matching TRBD2. The germline CDR1 and CDR2 sequences are LNHDA and SQIVND (reference sequence). The CDR3 has 11 residues. V gave up 8 bases and J gave up 10 bases; unmatched junction bases: 6. The CDR3 DNA sequence: TGTGCCAGTCAAGCGGGGATAGCGCAGTATTTT. This codes for CASQAGIAQYF.

This clone has only one observation. This chain uses TRBV10-3 with TRBJ1-1; D is perhaps TRBD1 (6 bases). CDR1 and CDR2 (germline): ENHRY, SYGVKD. This CDR3 spans 15 amino acids. The ends were cut back, 3 bases at V and 12 bases at J, with 23 bases in the middle. CDR3 region: CAISEPGRDIPEPFF. The CDR3 region has the DNA TGTGCCATCAGTGAACCAGGGAGGGACATTCCCGAACCTTTCTTT.

J is TRBJ1-2 and V is TRBV6-6; TRBD1 matches at 7 bases. CDR3 length: 15 amino acids. The junction had 7 bases not matched to a gene; V was cut back by 6 bases and J by 0 bases. Germline V gives CDR1 MNHNY, CDR2 SVGAGI (reference sequence). CDR3: CASRETGSTNYGYTF. CDR3 DNA: TGTGCCAGCAGAGAGACAGGGTCAACTAACTATGGCTACACCTTC.

This chain uses TRBV7-9 with TRBJ1-6; the D is unclear. Per the germline V gene, CDR1 is SEHNR and CDR2 is FQNEAQ (reference sequence). The CDR3 has 12 amino acids. V was cut by 1 base and J by 9 bases, with 4 bases left in between. The CDR3 sequence is CASSLGGSPLHF. Written as DNA, the CDR3 is TGTGCCAGCAGCTTAGGAGGTTCACCCCTCCACTTT.

The rearrangement links TRBV15 to TRBJ1-3; D remains unclear. Trimming removed 1 base at V and 0 bases at J, with 13 bases between. The CDR3 totals 17 residues. CDR1 and CDR2 from the germline V gene are LNHNV and YYDKDF (reference sequence). The CDR3 sequence is CATSRVSHRSSGNTIYF. CDR3 bases: TGTGCCACCAGCAGAGTCAGCCACCGGAGCTCTGGAAACACCATATATTTT. The full variable domain, with the rest looked up from reference TRBV15 and TRBJ1-3, is DAMVIQNPRYQVTQFGKPVTLSCSQTLNHNVMYWYQQKSSQAPKLLFHYYDKDFNNEADTPDNFQSRRPNTSFCFLDIRSPGLGDTAMYLCATSRVSHRSSGNTIYFGEGSWLTVV.

V usage is TRBV29-1 and J usage is TRBJ1-1; D unclear. Per the germline V gene, CDR1 is SQVTM and CDR2 is ANQGSEA. V lost 5 bases, J lost 6 bases, and 7 bases lay in between. CDR3 length: 10 residues. This CDR3 reads CSVLDPEAFF. In DNA form, the CDR3 reads TGCAGCGTTCTAGATCCTGAAGCTTTCTTT.

CDR3 in amino acids: CASSLRRSSDGYEQYF. As DNA, the CDR3 is TGTGCCAGCAGCTTGCGCCGATCGTCTGATGGCTACGAGCAGTACTTC. The rearrangement uses TRBV7-3 and TRBJ2-7; D not certain. The germline gives CDR1 SGHTA, CDR2 FQGTGA. CDR3 length: 16 amino acids. V lost 3 bases to trimming and J lost 3 bases, with 18 bases between them.

V and J are TRBV27 and TRBJ1-1; the D is unclear. Per germline, CDR1 MNHEY and CDR2 SMNVEV (reference sequence). The CDR3 extends over 16 amino acids. V dropped 4 bases and J dropped 1 base, with 16 bases sitting between them. The CDR3 here is CASSSPPGARNTEAFF. The CDR3 DNA follows: TGTGCCAGCAGTTCTCCTCCGGGAGCCAGGAACACTGAAGCTTTCTTT.

J is TRBJ1-1 and V is TRBV18; TRBD1 might be the D (5 bases). Germline-derived CDR1 and CDR2 are KGHSH and LQKENI. The CDR3 is 13 amino acids. The V gene lost 3 bases and the J gene lost 3 bases, with 8 bases spanning the gap. CDR3 coding DNA: TGTGCCAGCTCACCCCTCAGGGACACTGAAGCTTTCTTT. Residues: CASSPLRDTEAFF.

This chain connects TRBV5-1 to TRBJ1-2, with D tentatively TRBD1 (6 bases). Germline CDR1 and CDR2: SGHRS and YFSETQ. CDR3 size: 13 residues. Trimming shortened V by 0 bases and J by 7 bases, and 10 bases separated the two germline ends. CDR3: CASSLGGQAGYTF. CDR3 DNA sequence: TGCGCCAGCAGCTTGGGGGGGCAAGCTGGCTACACCTTC.

The V and J genes are TRBV19 and TRBJ2-4; D is possibly TRBD2 (6 bases). V lost 7 bases and J 3 bases, leaving 13 bases between the germline ends. Germline lookup yields CDR1 LNHDA and CDR2 SQIVND (reference sequence). The CDR3 sequence is 14 residues long. The CDR3 is CASTDRGGKNIQYF. The CDR3, as DNA: TGTGCCAGTACGGACCGGGGAGGCAAAAACATTCAGTACTTC.

The J gene is TRBJ2-3, the V gene TRBV6-5, with no clear D. Per germline, CDR1 MNHEY and CDR2 SVGAGI. Trimming took off 2 bases at V and 2 bases at J, with 8 bases between the two ends. CDR3 size: 14 residues. The CDR3 loop is CASSYVRYTDTQYF. The CDR3 DNA follows: TGTGCCAGCAGTTACGTGCGATACACAGATACGCAGTATTTT.

The chain employs TRBV11-2 and TRBJ1-3; 9 positions match TRBD1. CDR3 size: 15 residues. Germline CDR1 is SGHAT and CDR2 is FQNNGV. The trim removed 5 bases at V and 4 bases at J, leaving 6 bases unmatched. The DNA for the CDR3 is TGTGCCAGCAGCAACAGGGGGCGAGAAGGAAACACCATATATTTT. Encoded protein: CASSNRGREGNTIYF.

V is TRBV6-4 and J is TRBJ2-1; 9 positions agree with TRBD1. Germline loops: CDR1 MRHNA, CDR2 SNTAGT. V lost 4 bases and J lost 5; bases outside the gene matches: 3. CDR3 length: 14 residues. The CDR3 DNA is TGTGCCAGCAGTGGGGGGGACAGGGACAATGAGCAGTTCTTC. Translating gives CASSGGDRDNEQFF.

Here the CDR3 DNA reads TGTGCCAGCAGTGAAATTGGAGTAATTGAAGCTTTCTTT. The encoded protein is CASSEIGVIEAFF. This chain uses TRBV6-1 with TRBJ1-1; D unclear. The CDR3 is made up of 13 amino acids. Germline V gene sequence: CDR1 MNHNS, CDR2 SASEGT. The V gene lost 2 bases and the J gene lost 7 bases, with 11 bases spanning the gap.

The rearrangement uses TRBV6-1 and TRBJ2-1; 12 bases are shared with TRBD2. V lost 7 bases, J lost 5 bases, and 6 bases stayed unmatched. Germline CDR1 reads MNHNS; CDR2 reads SASEGT. The CDR3 length is 15 residues. CDR3 DNA: TGTGCCAGCACCCTAGCGGGGGGGCCGAACAATGAGCAGTTCTTC. Protein sequence: CASTLAGGPNNEQFF.

The rearrangement joins TRBV11-3 to TRBJ2-2; no firm D call. The CDR3 runs to 13 residues. Germline V lookup: CDR1 SGHNT, CDR2 YENEEA. Trimming removed 0 bases from V and 6 bases from J, with 5 bases in between. CDR3 protein: CASSLDLSGELFF. CDR3 bases: TGTGCCAGCAGCTTAGACTTATCCGGGGAGCTGTTTTTT.